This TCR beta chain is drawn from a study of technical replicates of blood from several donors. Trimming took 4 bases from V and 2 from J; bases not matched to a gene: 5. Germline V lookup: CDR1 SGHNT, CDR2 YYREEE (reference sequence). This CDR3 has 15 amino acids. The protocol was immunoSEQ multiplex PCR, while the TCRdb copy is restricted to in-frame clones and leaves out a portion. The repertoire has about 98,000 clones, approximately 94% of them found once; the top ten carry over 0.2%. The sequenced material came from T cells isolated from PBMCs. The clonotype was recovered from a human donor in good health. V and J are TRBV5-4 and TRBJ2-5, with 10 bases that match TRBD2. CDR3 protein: CASSAKREGQETQYF. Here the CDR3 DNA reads TGTGCCAGCAGCGCGAAGCGGGAGGGACAAGAGACCCAGTACTTC.